The sequence of this TCR beta chain was determined in a study of cytomegalovirus exposure and HLA in healthy donors. Overall study context: About 85 million unique TCRs from HLA-typed donors were held in an early release of data.

The germline V and J ends were trimmed by 5 bases and 7 bases, with 15 bases remaining between them. CDR1 and CDR2 (germline): LNHDA, SQIVND (reference sequence). This CDR3 comprises 13 residues. This clone was seen more than once but under ten times. Its antigen remains unidentified. Regarding the study as a whole: A later analysis showed HLA-associated TCR beta chains outstripping equally common others in clonal expansion. Later genetic work tied a missense DCLRE1C variant to beta-chain V and J trimming.

Both 60 Vbeta primers and 13 Jbeta primers went into the PCR. Original methodology: Later, an analysis found some 80 million unique TCR beta chains, and roughly 10 million of these were shared. Profiled with immunoSEQ multiplex PCR; TCRdb holds only in-frame clones, not every one. That table supplies the V and J calls and clone size; D and trimming were determined from the DNA. The sample has fewer than 100,000 clones, 60% to 80% seen once; the top ten hold around 3.4%. Sequencing was carried out using PBMCs. The chain joins TRBV19 to TRBJ2-7; possibly TRBD1 for D (6 bases). The source is a man aged 35 to 55 in good health and CMV-seronegative. The chain's CDR3 is CASSSQGSDEQYF. The CDR3 nucleotides read TGTGCCAGTAGTTCACAGGGTTCGGATGAGCAGTACTTC.